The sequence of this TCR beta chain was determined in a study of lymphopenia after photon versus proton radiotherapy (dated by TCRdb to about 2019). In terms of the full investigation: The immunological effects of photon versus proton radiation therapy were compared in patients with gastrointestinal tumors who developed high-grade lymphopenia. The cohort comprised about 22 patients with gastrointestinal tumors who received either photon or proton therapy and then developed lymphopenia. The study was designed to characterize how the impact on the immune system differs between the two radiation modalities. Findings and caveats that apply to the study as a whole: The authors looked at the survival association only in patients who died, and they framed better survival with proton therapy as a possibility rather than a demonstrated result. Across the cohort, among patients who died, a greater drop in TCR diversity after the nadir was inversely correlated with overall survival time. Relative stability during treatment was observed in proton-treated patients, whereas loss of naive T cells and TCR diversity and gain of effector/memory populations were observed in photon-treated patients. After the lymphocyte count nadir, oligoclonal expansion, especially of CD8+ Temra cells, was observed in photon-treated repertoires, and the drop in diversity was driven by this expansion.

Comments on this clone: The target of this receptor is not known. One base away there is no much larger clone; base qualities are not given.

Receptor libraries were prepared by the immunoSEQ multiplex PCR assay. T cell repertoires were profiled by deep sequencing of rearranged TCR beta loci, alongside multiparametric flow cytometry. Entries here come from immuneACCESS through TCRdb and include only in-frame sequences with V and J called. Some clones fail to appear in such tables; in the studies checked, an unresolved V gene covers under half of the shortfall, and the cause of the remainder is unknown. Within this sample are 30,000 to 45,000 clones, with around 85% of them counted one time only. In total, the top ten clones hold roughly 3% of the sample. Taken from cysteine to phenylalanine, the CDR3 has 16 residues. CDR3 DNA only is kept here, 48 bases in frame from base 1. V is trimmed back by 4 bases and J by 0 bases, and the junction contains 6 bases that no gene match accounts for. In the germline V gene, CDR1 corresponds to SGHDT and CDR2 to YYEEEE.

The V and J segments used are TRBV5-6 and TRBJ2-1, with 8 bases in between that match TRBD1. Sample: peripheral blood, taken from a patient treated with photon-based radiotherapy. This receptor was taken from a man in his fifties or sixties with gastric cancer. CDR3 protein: CASSLTGANSYNEQFF. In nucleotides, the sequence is TGTGCCAGCAGCCTGACAGGGGCGAACTCCTACAATGAGCAGTTCTTC.